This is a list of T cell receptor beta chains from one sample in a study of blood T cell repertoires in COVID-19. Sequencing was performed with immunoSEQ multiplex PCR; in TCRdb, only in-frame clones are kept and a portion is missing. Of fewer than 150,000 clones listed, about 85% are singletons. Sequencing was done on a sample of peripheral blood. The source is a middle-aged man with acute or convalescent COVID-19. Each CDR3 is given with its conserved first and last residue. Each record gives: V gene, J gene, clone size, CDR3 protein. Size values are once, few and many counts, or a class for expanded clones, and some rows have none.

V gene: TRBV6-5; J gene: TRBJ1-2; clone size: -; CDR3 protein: CASSPGALYGYTF
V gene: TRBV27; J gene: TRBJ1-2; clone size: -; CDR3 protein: CASADRPSYGYTF
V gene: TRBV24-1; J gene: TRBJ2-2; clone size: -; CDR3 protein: CATSDPPGTSGGLDTGELFF
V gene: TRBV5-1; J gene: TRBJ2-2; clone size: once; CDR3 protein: CASCMGGQGGRNTGELFF
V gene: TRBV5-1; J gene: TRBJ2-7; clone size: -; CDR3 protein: CASSFARGSGEQYF
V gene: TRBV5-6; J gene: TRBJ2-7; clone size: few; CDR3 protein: CASSGTGGRNEQYF
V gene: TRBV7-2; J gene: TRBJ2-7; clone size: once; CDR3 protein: CASSFTTGVQVPSEQYF
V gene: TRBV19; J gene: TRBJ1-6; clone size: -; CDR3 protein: CASSIDLTGLNSPLHF
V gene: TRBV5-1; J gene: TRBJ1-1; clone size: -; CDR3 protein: CASSLVGRNTEAFF
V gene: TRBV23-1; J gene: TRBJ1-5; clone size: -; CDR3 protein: CASSQSRGETGVHNQPQHF
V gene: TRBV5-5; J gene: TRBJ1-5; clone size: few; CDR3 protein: CASSTTNNQPQHF
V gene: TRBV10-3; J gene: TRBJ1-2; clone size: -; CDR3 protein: CAISERGSPNYYGYTF
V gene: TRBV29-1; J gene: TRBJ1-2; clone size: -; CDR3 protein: CSILTNYGYTF
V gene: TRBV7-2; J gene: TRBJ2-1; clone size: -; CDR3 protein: CASSLLGGRKNEQFF
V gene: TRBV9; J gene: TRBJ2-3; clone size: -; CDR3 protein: CASSVLSTDTQYF
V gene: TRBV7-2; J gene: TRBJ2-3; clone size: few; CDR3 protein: CASSPSSGTDTQYF
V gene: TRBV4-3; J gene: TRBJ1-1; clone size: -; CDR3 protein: CASSRTGGYTEAFF
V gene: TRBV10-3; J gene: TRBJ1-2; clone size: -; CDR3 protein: CAISAGGRGGYTF
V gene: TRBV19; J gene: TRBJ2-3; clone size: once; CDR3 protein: CAGWGGRTDTQYF
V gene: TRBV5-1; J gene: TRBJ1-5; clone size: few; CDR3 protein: CASSLGDKDQPQHF
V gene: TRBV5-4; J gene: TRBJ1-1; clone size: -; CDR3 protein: CASSLEAGANTEAFF
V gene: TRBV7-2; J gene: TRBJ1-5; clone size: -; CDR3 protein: CASSLRTGANQPQHF
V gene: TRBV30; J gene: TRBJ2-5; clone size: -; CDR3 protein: CAWSPFVSGANRETQYF
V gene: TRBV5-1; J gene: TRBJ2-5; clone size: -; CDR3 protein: CASSLLSSGETQYF
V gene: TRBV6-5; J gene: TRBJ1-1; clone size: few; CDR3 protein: CASSWVGGVTEAFF
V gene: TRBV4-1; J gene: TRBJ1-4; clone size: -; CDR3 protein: CASSQGTTVNNEKLFF
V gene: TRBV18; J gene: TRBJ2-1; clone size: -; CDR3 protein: CASSPQRQGVGEQFF
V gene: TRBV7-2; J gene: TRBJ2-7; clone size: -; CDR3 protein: CASSPRPGGTYEQYF
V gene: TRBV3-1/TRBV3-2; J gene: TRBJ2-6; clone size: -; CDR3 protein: CASSQFDRVGANVLTF
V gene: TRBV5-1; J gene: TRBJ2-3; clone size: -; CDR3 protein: CASSLTGEDTQYF
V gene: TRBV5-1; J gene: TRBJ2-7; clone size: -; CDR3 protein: CASSLLSGQYEQYF
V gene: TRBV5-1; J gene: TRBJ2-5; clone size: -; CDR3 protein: CASSQQGSEGWETQYF
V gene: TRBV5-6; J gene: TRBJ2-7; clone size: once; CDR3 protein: CASSLDRGLREQYF
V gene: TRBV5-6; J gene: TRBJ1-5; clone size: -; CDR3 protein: CASSFLSGDNQPQHF
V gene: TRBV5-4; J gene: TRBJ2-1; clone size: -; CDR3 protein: CASSLGVARNQYNEQFF
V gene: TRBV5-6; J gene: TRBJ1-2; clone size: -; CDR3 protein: CASSHGAGTGVLYGYTF
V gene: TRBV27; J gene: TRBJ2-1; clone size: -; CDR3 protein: CATVGPTPRTSGGAYNEQFF
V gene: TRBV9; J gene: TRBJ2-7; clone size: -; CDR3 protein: CASSPWLTGNSYEQYF
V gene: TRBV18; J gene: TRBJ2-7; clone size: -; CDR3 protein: CASSPPGSPREQYF
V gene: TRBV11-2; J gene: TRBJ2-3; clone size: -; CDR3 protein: CASSSSGGPDTQYF
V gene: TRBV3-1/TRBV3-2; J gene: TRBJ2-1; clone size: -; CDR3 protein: CASSQVGGGTGVQFF
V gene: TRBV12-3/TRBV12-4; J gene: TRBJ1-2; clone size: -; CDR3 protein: CASRDRGFYTF
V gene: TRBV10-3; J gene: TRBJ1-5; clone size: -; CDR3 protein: CAISEGVLGNQPQHF
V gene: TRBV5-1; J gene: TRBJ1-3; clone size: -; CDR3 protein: CASSRSLESGNTIYF
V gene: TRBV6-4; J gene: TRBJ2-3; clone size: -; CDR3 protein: CASSDSSGTSTDTQYF
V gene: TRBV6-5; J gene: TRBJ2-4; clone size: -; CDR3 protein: CASSYQGIQYF
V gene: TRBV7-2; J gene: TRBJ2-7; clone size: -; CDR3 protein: CASMRLAVSYEQYF
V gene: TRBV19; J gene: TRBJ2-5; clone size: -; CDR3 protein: CASSPSFTGVPQGTQYF